This T cell receptor (beta chain) appears in the sequencing data of a study of shared clonotypes between healthy human individuals. This clone appeared a few times. Antigen specificity is unknown. Investigators divided CD4+ cells into CD45RA+ naive and CD45RA-negative memory subsets. The authors ran the assay at deep level. For each subset, genomic DNA was distributed in equal portions over several immunoSEQ plates. Using immunoSEQ multiplex PCR, the repertoire was profiled, and TCRdb retains in-frame clones only, with some absent. This table has under 1,100,000 clones, about 70% appearing once. General observations from the study: All-four-donor shared clonotypes had higher generation probabilities than non-shared clonotypes did.

The CDR3 length is 14 residues. V gave up 8 bases and J gave up 6 bases; unmatched junction bases: 9. Germline CDR1 and CDR2: GTSNPN and SVGIG (reference sequence). The sample taken for sequencing was memory CD4+ T cells sorted from blood. Regarding subset: CD45RA-negative fraction. The source of this sequence is a man between 18 and 35 years old in good health. V gene TRBV30 combines with J gene TRBJ1-4; 10 bases map to TRBD1. CDR3 residues: CAGGPGQGYEKLFF. The CDR3 DNA follows: TGTGCCGGGGGCCCGGGACAGGGGTATGAAAAACTGTTTTTT.